The present entry profiles one TCR beta chain with its context. Its specificity is unknown. The record originates from a study of cytomegalovirus exposure and HLA in healthy donors. The study, taken as a whole, reports: Later analysis indicated greater clonal expansion among HLA-associated TCR beta chains than among equally common other chains. It was taken for granted in presence/absence analyses that sequencing depth across donors was roughly uniform.

PCR amplification relied on 60 Vbeta primers (plus 13 Jbeta primers). This table comes from immunoSEQ multiplex PCR, and its TCRdb copy is limited to in-frame clones, with some not included. The repertoire includes roughly 170,000 clones, about 80% of them detected once, and about 7% sits in the top ten. V lost 6 bases to trimming and J lost 2 bases; unmatched junction nucleotides: 5. CDR3 size: 15 residues. Germline V gene lookup returns CDR1 LNHDA and CDR2 SQIVND (reference sequence). Material: PBMCs. The sequence was obtained from a man aged 25-45 years in good health and CMV-seropositive. The rearrangement uses TRBV19 and TRBJ1-4; 8 bases match TRBD1. This CDR3 reads CASSPTGGTNEKLFF. DNA of the CDR3: TGTGCCAGTAGCCCAACAGGGGGGACTAATGAAAAACTGTTTTTT.